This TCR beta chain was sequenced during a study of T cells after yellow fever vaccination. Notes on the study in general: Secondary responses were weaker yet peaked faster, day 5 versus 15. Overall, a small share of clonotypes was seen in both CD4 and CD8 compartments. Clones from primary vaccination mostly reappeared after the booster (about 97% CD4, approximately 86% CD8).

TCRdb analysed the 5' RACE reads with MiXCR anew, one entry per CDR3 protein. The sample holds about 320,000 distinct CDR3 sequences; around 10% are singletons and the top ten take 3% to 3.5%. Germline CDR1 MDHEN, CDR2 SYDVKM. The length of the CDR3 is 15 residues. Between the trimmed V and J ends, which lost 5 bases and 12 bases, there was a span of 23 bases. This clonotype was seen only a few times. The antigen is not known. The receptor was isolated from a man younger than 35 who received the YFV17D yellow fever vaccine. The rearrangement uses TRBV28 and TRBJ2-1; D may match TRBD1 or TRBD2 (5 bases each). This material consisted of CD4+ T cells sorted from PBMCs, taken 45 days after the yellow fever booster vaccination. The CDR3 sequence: CASSPQGFGGKGQFF. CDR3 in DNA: TGTGCCAGCAGTCCCCAGGGTTTTGGGGGTAAGGGGCAGTTCTTC.